This T cell receptor (beta chain) was captured by sequencing in a study of OX40 agonist ivuxolimab in advanced cancers. In the study overall: Patients were treated with intravenous ivuxolimab, dosed at 0.01 to 10 mg/kg and infused every 2 weeks. Dose-escalation cases comprised hepatocellular carcinoma, melanoma, renal cell or head and neck cancer. A partial response was reached by three patients: one with hepatocellular carcinoma and two with cutaneous melanoma.

TCRdb keeps only in-frame clones here, not all; method: immunoSEQ multiplex PCR. Found here are about 34,000 clones, 81% of them singletons; the top ten hold approximately 1.4%. Overall study findings and caveats: Compared with others, partial responders at 0.1-3.0 mg/kg displayed clonal expansion among the lowest.

Trimming took 1 base from V and 8 from J, leaving 11 bases between them. The CDR3 totals 13 residues. Germline V gene sequence: CDR1 LNHDA, CDR2 SQIVND (reference sequence). To note about this clone: Its antigen remains unknown.

This chain joins TRBV19 and TRBJ1-1; tentatively, D is TRBD1 (6 bases). The origin of this receptor is an adult with an advanced solid tumor such as melanoma, head and neck, liver or kidney cancer. This material consisted of CD4+ or CD8+ T cells sorted from blood, taken in a trial of the OX40 agonist ivuxolimab. CDR3 nucleotides: TGTGCCAGTAGTATAGGGACAGTTGACGAAGCTTTCTTT. It codes for CASSIGTVDEAFF.